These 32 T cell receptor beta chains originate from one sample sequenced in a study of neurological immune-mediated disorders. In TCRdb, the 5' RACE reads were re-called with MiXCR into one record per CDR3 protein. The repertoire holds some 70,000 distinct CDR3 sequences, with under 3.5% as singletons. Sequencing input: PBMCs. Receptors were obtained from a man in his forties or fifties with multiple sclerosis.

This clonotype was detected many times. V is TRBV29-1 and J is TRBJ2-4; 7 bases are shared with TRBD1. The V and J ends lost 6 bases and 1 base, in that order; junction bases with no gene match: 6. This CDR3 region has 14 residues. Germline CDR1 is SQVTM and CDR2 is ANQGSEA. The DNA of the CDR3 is TGCAGCGTAACAGGGGTGGGGGCCAAAAACATTCAGTACTTC. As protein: CSVTGVGAKNIQYF. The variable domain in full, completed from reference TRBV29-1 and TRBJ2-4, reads SAVISQKPSRDICQRGTSLTIQCQVDSQVTMMFWYRQQPGQSLTLIATANQGSEATYESGFVIDKFPISRPNLTFSTLTVSNMSPEDSSIYLCSVTGVGAKNIQYFGAGTRLSVL.

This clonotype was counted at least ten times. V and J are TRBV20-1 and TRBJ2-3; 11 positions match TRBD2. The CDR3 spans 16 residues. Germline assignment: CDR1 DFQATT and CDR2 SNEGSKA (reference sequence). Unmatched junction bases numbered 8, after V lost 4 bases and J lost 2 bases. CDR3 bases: TGCAGTGCTACCGGGACTAGCGGAATTTACACAGATACGCAGTATTTT. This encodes CSATGTSGIYTDTQYF.

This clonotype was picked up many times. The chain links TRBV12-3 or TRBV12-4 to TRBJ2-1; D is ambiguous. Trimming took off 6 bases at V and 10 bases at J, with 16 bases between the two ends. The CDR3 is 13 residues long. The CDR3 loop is CASRLQNINEQFF. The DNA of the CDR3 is TGTGCCAGCAGACTCCAAAATATCAACGAGCAGTTCTTC.

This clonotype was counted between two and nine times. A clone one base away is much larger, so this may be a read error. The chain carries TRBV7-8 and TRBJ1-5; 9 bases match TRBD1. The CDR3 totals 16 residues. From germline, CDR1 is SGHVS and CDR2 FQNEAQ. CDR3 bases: TGTGCCAACAGCTTGGGACAGGGTCTAGGAAATCAGCCCCAGCATTTT. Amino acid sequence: CANSLGQGLGNQPQHF.

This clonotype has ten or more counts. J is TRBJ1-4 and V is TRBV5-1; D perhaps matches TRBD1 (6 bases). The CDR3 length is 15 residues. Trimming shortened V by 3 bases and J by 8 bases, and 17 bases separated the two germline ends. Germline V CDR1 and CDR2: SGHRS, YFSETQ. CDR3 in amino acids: CASSYRTADGEKLFF. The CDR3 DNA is TGCGCCAGCAGCTACCGGACAGCCGACGGGGAAAAACTGTTTTTT.

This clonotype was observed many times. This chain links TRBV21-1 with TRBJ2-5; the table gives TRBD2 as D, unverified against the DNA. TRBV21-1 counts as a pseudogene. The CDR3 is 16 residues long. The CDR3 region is CASSASPPTSSQTQYF. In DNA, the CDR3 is TGTGCCAGCAGCGCCTCACCTCCGACTAGTTCACAGACCCAGTACTTC.

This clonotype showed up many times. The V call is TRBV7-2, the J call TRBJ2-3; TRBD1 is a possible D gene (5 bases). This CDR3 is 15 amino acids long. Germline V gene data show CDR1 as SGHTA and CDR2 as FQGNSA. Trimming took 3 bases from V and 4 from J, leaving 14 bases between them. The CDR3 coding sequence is TGTGCCAGCAGCTTCTACTCAGGGCATTCAGATACGCAGTATTTT. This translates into CASSFYSGHSDTQYF.

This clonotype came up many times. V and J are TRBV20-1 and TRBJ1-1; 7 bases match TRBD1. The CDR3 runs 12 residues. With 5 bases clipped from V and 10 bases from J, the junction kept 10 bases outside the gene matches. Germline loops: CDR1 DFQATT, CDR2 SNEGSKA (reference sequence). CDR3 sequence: CSAPDRSPGAFF. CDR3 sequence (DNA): TGCAGTGCTCCGGACAGGAGCCCAGGAGCTTTCTTT.

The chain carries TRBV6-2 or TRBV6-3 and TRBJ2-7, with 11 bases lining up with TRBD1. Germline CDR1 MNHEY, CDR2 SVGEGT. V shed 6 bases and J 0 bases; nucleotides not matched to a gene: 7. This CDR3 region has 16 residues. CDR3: CASRITGQGDSYEQYF. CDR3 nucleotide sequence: TGTGCCAGCAGGATAACGGGACAGGGGGACTCCTACGAGCAGTACTTC.

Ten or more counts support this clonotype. This chain's CDR3 is CASSSVGITKTEAFF. CDR3 sequence (DNA): TGTGCCAGCAGCTCGGTGGGAATAACAAAGACTGAAGCTTTCTTT. The chain employs TRBV7-8 and TRBJ1-1; unclear D gene. The CDR3 covers 15 residues. The germline gives CDR1 SGHVS, CDR2 FQNEAQ. V lost 4 bases to trimming and J lost 5 bases, with 17 bases between them.

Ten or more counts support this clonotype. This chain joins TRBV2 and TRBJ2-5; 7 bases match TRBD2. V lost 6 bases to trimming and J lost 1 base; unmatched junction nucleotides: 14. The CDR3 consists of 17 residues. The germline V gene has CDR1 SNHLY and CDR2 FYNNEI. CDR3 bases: TGTGCCAGCAGCGGGGACCCTAGCGGTGGGCCCCAAGAGACCCAGTACTTC. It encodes CASSGDPSGGPQETQYF.

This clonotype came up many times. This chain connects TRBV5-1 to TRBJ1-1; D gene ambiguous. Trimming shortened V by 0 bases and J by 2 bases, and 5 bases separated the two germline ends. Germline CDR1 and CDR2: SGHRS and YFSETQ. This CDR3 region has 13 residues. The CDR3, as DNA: TGCGCCAGCAGCTTGGCCCTTAACACTGAAGCTTTCTTT. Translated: CASSLALNTEAFF.

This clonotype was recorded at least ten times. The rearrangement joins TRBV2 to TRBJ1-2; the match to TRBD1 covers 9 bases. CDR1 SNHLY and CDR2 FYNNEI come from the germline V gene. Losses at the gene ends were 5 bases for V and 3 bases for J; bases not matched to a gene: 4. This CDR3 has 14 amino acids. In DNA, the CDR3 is TGTGCCAGCAGTATTGACAGGGGGGACTATGGCTACACCTTC. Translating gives CASSIDRGDYGYTF.

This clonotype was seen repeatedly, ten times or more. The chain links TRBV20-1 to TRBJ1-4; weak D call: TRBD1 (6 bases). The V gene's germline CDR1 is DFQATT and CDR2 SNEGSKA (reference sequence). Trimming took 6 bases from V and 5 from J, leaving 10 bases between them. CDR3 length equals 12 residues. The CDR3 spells CSAADRNEKLFF. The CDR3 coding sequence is TGCAGTGCAGCGGACAGAAATGAAAAACTGTTTTTT.

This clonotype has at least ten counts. The CDR3 loop reads CASSLGTGDYGYTF. In DNA, the CDR3 is TGCGCCAGCAGCTTGGGGACAGGGGACTATGGCTACACCTTC. The rearrangement links TRBV5-1 to TRBJ1-2, with TRBD1 identical over 9 bases. After removal of 0 bases from V and 3 bases from J, the junction contained 0 bases not matched to a gene. Germline V gene data show CDR1 as SGHRS and CDR2 as YFSETQ. The CDR3 runs to 14 residues.

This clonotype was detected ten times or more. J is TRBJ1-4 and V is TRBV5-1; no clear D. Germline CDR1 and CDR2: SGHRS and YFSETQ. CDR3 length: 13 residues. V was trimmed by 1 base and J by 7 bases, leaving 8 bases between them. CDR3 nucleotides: TGCGCCAGCAGCTTGAGCCCGGGTGAAAAACTGTTTTTT. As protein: CASSLSPGEKLFF.

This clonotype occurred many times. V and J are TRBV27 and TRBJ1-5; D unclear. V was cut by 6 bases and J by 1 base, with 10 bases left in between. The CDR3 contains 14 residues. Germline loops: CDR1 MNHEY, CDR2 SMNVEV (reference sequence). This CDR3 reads CASSPDVSNQPQHF. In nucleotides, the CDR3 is TGTGCCAGCAGCCCTGACGTAAGCAATCAGCCCCAGCATTTT.

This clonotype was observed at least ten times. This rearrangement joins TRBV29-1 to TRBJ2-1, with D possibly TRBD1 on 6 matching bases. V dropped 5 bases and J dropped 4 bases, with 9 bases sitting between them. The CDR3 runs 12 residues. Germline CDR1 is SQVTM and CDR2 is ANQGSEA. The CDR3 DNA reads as TGCAGCGTTTCAGGGGAATACAATGAGCAGTTCTTC. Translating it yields CSVSGEYNEQFF.

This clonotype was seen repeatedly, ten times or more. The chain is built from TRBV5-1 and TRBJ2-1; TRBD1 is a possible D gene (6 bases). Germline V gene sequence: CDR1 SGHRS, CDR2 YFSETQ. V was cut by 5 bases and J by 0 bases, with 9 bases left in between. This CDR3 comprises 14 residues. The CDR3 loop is CASRTGGSYNEQFF. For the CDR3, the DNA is TGCGCCAGCAGGACAGGTGGCTCCTACAATGAGCAGTTCTTC.

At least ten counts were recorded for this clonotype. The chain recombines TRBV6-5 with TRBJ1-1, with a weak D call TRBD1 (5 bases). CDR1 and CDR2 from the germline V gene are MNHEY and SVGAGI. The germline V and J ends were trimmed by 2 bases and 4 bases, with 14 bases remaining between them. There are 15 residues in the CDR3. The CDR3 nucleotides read TGTGCCAGCAGTTACGCAGGGTTCGGGGCCACTGAAGCTTTCTTT. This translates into CASSYAGFGATEAFF.

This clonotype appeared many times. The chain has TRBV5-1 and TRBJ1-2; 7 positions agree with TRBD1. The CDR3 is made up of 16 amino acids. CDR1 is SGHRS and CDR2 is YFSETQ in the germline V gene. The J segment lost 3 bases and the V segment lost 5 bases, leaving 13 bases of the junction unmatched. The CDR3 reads CASSLSIGTEDYGYTF. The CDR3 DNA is TGCGCCAGCAGTCTTTCGATCGGGACAGAAGACTATGGCTACACCTTC.

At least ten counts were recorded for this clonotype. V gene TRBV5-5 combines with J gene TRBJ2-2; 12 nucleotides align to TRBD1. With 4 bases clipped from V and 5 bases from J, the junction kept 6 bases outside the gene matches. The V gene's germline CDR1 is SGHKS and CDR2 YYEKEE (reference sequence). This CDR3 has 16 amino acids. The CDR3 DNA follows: TGTGCCAGCAGCCTTGGGACAGGGGGCGCGACCGGGGAGCTGTTTTTT. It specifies CASSLGTGGATGELFF.

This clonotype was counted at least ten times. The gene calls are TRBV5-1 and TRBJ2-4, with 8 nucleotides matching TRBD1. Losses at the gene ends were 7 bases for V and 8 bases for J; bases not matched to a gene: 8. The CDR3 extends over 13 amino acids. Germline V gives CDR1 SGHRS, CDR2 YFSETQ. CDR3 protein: CASGTGRIYIQYF. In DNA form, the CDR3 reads TGCGCCAGCGGGACAGGACGAATATACATTCAGTACTTC.

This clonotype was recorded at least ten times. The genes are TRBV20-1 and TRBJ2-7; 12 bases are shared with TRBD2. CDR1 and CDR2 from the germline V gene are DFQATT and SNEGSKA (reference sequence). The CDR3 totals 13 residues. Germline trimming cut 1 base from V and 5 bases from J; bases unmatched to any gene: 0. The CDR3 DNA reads TGCAGTGCTAGAGGGACTAGCGGGAACGAGCAGTACTTC. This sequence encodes CSARGTSGNEQYF.

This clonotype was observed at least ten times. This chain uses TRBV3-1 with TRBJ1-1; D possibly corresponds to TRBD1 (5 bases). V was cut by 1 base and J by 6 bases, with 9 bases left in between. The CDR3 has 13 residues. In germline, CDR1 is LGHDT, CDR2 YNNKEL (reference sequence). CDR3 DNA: TGTGCCAGCAGCCAAGGGGGGTACGCTGAAGCTTTCTTT. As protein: CASSQGGYAEAFF.

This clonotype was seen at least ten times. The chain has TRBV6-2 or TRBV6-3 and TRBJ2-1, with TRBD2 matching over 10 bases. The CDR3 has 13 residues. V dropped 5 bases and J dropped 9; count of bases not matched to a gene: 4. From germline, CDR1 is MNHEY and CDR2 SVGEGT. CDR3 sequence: CASSELAGSEQFF. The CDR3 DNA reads TGTGCCAGCAGTGAACTAGCGGGGAGTGAGCAGTTCTTC.

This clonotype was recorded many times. CDR3 nucleotides: TGTGCCAGCAGCTTAGTAGGGGGCGGCACTGAAGCTTTCTTT. This gives the protein CASSLVGGGTEAFF. The J gene is TRBJ1-1, the V gene TRBV11-1; 7 bases align to TRBD1. The length of the CDR3 is 14 residues. Germline V CDR1 and CDR2: SGHAT, FQDESV (reference sequence). The ends lost 1 base at V and 4 bases at J; junction bases unmatched: 3.

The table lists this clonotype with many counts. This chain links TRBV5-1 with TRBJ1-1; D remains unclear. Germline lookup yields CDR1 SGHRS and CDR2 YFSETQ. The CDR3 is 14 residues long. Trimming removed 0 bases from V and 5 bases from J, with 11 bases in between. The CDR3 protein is CASSLVTPGTEAFF. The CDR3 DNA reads TGCGCCAGCAGCTTGGTCACCCCCGGGACTGAAGCTTTCTTT.

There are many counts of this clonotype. CDR3 sequence (DNA): TGTGCCATCAGTGAAAGCGGGGGACTAGCGGGGGCGCCAAACACCGGGGAGCTGTTTTTT. Residues: CAISESGGLAGAPNTGELFF. The chain is built from TRBV10-3 and TRBJ2-2; 14 positions agree with TRBD2. Germline lookup yields CDR1 ENHRY and CDR2 SYGVKD. The CDR3 is made up of 20 amino acids. J gave up 2 bases and V 3 bases, and 11 bases lay outside the gene matches.

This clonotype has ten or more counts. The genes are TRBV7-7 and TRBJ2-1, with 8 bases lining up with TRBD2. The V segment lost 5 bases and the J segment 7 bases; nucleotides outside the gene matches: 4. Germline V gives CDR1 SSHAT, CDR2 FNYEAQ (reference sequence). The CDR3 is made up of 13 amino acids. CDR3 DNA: TGTGCCAGCAGCCCCGAGCGGGGGAATGAGCAGTTCTTC. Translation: CASSPERGNEQFF.

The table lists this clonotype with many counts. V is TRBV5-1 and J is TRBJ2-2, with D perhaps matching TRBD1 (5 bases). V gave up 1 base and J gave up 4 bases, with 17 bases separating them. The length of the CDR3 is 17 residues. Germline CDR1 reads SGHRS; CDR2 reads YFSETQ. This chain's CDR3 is CASSLLPQDPVTGELFF. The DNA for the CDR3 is TGCGCCAGCAGCTTGCTCCCACAGGATCCAGTCACCGGGGAGCTGTTTTTT.

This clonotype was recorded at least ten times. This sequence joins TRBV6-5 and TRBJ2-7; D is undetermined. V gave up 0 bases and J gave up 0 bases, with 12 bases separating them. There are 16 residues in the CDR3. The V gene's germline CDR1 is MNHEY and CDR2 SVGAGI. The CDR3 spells CASSYSKVYGSYEQYF. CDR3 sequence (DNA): TGTGCCAGCAGTTACTCGAAGGTCTACGGCTCCTACGAGCAGTACTTC.